This T cell receptor beta chain is drawn from a study of shared clonotypes between healthy human individuals. Study-wide context: A few men and two women, aged 18 to 49, were donors. Donors had three CD4 naive, three CD4 memory, two CD8 naive and one CD8 memory plate apiece. Overall study results and limits: Sampling was confined to blood; repertoires within tissues likely differ.

Assay used: immunoSEQ multiplex PCR; TCRdb lists only in-frame clones, some missing. This sample has approximately 2,000,000 clones, with just under 95% found just once. In the naive CD8 group, cells lacked CD45RO and were positively selected for CCR7, so terminally differentiated effector memory CD45RA+ cells were left out. On this clone: Its antigen remains unknown.

The CDR3 has 15 residues. The germline V gene has CDR1 LNHDA and CDR2 SQIVND (reference sequence). V shed 7 bases and J shed 1 base, with 14 bases lying between them. The V call is TRBV19, the J call TRBJ1-5, with D hard to call. Sequenced: naive CD8+ T cells from PBMCs. This TCR derives from a man aged 18 to 30 in good health. Some clones in this sample may be carry-over from other donors' samples. CDR3 sequence (DNA): TGTGCCAGTATGATGTCGGGGTCGAGCAATCAGCCCCAGCATTTT. Translation: CASMMSGSSNQPQHF.